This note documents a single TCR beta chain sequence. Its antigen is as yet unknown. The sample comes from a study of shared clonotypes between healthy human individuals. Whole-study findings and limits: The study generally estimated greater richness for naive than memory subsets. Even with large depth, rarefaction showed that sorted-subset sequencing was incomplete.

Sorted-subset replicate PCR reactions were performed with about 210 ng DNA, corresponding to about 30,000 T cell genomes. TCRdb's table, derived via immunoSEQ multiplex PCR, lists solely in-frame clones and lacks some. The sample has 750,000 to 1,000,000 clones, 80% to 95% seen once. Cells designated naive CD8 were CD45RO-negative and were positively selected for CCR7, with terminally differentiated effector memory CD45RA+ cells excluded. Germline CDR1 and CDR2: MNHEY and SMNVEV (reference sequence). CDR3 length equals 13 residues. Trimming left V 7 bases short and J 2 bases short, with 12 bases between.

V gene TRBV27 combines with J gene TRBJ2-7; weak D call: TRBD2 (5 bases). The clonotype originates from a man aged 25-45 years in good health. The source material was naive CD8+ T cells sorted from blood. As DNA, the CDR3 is TGTGCCAGCACCTCGGGATCCACCTACGAGCAGTACTTC. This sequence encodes CASTSGSTYEQYF.